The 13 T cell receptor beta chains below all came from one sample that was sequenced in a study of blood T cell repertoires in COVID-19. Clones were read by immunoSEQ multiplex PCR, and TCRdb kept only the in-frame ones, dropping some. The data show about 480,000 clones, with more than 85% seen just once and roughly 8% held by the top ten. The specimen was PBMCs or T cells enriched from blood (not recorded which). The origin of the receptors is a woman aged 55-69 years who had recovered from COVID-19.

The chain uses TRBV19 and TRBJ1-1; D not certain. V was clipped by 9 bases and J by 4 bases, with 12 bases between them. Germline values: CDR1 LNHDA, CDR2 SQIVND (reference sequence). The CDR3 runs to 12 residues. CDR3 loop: CASLGGPTEAFF. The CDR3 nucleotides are TGTGCCAGCCTCGGAGGGCCCACTGAAGCTTTCTTT.

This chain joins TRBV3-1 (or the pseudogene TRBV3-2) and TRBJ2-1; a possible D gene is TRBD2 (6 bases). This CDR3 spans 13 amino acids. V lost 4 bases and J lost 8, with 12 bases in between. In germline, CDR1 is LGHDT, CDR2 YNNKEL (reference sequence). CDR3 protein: CASSPGLRDEQFF. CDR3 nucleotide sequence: TGTGCCAGCAGCCCGGGACTCCGGGATGAGCAGTTCTTC.

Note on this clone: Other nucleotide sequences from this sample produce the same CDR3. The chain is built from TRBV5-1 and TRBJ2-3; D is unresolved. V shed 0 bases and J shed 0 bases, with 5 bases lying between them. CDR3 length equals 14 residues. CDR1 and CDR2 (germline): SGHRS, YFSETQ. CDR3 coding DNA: TGCGCCAGCAGCTTGGGAGGCAGCACAGATACGCAGTATTTT. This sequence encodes CASSLGGSTDTQYF.

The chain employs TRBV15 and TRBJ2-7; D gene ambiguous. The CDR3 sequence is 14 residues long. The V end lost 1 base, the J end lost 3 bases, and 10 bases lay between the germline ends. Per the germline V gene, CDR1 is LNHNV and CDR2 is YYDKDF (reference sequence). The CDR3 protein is CATSRGALYYEQYV. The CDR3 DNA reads TGTGCCACCAGCAGAGGGGCTCTTTACTACGAGCAGTACGTC.

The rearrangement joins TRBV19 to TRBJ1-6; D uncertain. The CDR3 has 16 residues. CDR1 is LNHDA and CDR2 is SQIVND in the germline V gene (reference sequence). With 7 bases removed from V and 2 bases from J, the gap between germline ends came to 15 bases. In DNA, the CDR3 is TGTGCCAGTAACGGGGATAGGCCACCCTATAATTCACCCCTCCACTTT. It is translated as CASNGDRPPYNSPLHF.

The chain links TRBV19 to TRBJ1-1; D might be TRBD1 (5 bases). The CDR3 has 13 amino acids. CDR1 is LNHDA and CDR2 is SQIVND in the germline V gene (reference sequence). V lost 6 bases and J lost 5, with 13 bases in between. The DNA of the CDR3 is TGTGCCAGTAGGTGGGGAGGGGCGACTGAAGCTTTCTTT. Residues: CASRWGGATEAFF.

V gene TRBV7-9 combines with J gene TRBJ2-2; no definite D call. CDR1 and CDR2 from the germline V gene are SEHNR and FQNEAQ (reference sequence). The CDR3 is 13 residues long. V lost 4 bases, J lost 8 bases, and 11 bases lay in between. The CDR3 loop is CASSSGFLGELFF. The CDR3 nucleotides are TGTGCCAGCAGCTCAGGCTTTTTAGGGGAGCTGTTTTTT.

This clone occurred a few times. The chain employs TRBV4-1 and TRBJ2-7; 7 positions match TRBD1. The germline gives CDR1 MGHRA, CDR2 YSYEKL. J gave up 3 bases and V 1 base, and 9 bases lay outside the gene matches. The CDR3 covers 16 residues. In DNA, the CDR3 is TGCGCCAGCAGCCAAGTCCCGGGGACAGCCCTCTACGAGCAGTACTTC. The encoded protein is CASSQVPGTALYEQYF.

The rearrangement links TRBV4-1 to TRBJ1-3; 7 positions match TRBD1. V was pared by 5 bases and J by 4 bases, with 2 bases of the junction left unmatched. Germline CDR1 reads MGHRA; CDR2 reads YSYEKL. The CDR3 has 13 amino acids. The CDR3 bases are TGCGCCAGCAGCGTGACAGGGGGAAACACCATATATTTT. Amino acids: CASSVTGGNTIYF.

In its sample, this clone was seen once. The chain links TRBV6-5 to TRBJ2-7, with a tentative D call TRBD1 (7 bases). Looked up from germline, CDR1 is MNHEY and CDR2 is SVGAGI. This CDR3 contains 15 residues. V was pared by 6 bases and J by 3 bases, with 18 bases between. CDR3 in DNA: TGTGCCAGCAGCCCGGGGGCCGGGACAGTCTACGAGCAGTACTTC. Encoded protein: CASSPGAGTVYEQYF.

The DNA for the CDR3 is TGTGCCAGCAGCTTCGCGGGGGAAGGGTCCTACGAGCAGTACTTC. Protein sequence: CASSFAGEGSYEQYF. V and J are TRBV5-5 and TRBJ2-7; the match to TRBD2 covers 7 bases. The germline gives CDR1 SGHKS, CDR2 YYEKEE (reference sequence). CDR3 size: 15 residues. Trimming cost V 2 bases and J 1 base; bases outside gene matches: 6.

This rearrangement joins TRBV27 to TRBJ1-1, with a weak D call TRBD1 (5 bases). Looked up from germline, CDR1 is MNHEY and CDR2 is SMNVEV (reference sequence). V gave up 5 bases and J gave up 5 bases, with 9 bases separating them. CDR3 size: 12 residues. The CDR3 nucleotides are TGTGCCAGCAGTACACGGACAACTGAAGCTTTCTTT. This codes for CASSTRTTEAFF.

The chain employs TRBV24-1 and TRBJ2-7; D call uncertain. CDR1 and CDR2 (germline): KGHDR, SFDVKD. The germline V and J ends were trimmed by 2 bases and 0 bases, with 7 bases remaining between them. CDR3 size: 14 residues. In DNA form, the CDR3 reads TGTGCCACCAGTGATTCACACAGCTCCTACGAGCAGTACTTC. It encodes CATSDSHSSYEQYF.